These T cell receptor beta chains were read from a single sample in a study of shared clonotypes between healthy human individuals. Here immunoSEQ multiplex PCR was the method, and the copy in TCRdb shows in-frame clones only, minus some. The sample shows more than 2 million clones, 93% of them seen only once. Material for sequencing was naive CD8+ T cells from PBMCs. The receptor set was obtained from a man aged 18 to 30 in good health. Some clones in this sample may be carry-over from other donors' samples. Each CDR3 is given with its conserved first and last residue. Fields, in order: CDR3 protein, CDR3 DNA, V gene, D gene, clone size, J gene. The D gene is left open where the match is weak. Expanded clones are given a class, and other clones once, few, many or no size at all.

CDR3aa: CASSPYPPTGPYEQYF; CDR3nt: TGTGCCAGCAGCCCCTACCCGCCGACAGGGCCATACGAGCAGTACTTC; v_gene: TRBV7-9; d_gene: TRBD1; abundance: NA; j_gene: TRBJ2-7
CDR3aa: CASNGEGVPQPQHF; CDR3nt: TGTGCCAGCAACGGAGAAGGGGTTCCCCAGCCCCAGCATTTT; v_gene: TRBV2; d_gene: NA; abundance: NA; j_gene: TRBJ1-5
CDR3aa: CASSSTSSIYEQYF; CDR3nt: TGTGCCAGCAGCTCCACAAGTAGCATCTACGAGCAGTACTTC; v_gene: TRBV11-2; d_gene: NA; abundance: NA; j_gene: TRBJ2-7
CDR3aa: CAISESSLGNTEAFF; CDR3nt: TGTGCCATCAGTGAGTCGAGTCTGGGAAACACTGAAGCTTTCTTT; v_gene: TRBV10-3; d_gene: NA; abundance: NA; j_gene: TRBJ1-1
CDR3aa: CASRSGGWDEQFF; CDR3nt: TGTGCCTCTCGGAGCGGTGGGTGGGATGAGCAGTTCTTC; v_gene: TRBV30; d_gene: NA; abundance: NA; j_gene: TRBJ2-1
CDR3aa: CASSSPGLPDPGELFF; CDR3nt: TGTGCCAGCAGCTCACCGGGACTACCGGACCCCGGGGAGCTGTTTTTT; v_gene: TRBV7-9; d_gene: TRBD2; abundance: NA; j_gene: TRBJ2-2
CDR3aa: CASTGDLYGYTF; CDR3nt: TGTGCCAGCACCGGGGACCTCTATGGCTACACCTTC; v_gene: TRBV6-1; d_gene: NA; abundance: NA; j_gene: TRBJ1-2
CDR3aa: CASSHRRPEAFF; CDR3nt: TGTGCCAGCAGCCATCGAAGACCCGAAGCTTTCTTT; v_gene: TRBV7-9; d_gene: NA; abundance: NA; j_gene: TRBJ1-1
CDR3aa: CASSVTSGKLDTQYF; CDR3nt: TGCGCCAGCAGTGTAACTAGCGGGAAGCTTGATACGCAGTATTTT; v_gene: TRBV10-1; d_gene: TRBD2; abundance: NA; j_gene: TRBJ2-3
CDR3aa: CASSVGLYYEQYF; CDR3nt: TGTGCCAGCAGCGTAGGACTGTACTACGAGCAGTACTTC; v_gene: TRBV7-9; d_gene: NA; abundance: NA; j_gene: TRBJ2-7
CDR3aa: CASSLTSGNHYEQYF; CDR3nt: TGTGCCAGCAGTTTGACTAGCGGGAATCACTACGAGCAGTACTTC; v_gene: TRBV27; d_gene: TRBD2; abundance: NA; j_gene: TRBJ2-7
CDR3aa: CASRRGELFF; CDR3nt: TGTGCCAGCCGGAGGGGGGAGCTGTTTTTT; v_gene: TRBV6-1; d_gene: NA; abundance: few; j_gene: TRBJ2-2
CDR3aa: CASMAVPLSYEQYF; CDR3nt: TGTGCCAGCATGGCGGTGCCTCTCTCCTACGAGCAGTACTTC; v_gene: TRBV28; d_gene: NA; abundance: NA; j_gene: TRBJ2-7
CDR3aa: CASSLAGDYEQYF; CDR3nt: TGTGCCAGCAGCTTAGCAGGGGACTACGAGCAGTACTTC; v_gene: TRBV11-2; d_gene: NA; abundance: NA; j_gene: TRBJ2-7
CDR3aa: CASSLNLNTLSYEQYF; CDR3nt: TGCGCCAGCAGCCTGAACCTAAATACCCTATCCTACGAGCAGTACTTC; v_gene: TRBV5-1; d_gene: NA; abundance: NA; j_gene: TRBJ2-7
CDR3aa: CASSPMRGYEQYF; CDR3nt: TGTGCCAGCAGCCCCATGCGGGGCTACGAGCAGTACTTC; v_gene: TRBV27; d_gene: NA; abundance: NA; j_gene: TRBJ2-7
CDR3aa: CATGIRYRTEAFF; CDR3nt: TGTGCCACCGGGATCAGATACCGCACTGAAGCTTTCTTT; v_gene: TRBV28; d_gene: NA; abundance: NA; j_gene: TRBJ1-1
CDR3aa: CASSLLGKYEQYF; CDR3nt: TGCGCCAGCAGCTTGTTGGGGAAATACGAGCAGTACTTC; v_gene: TRBV5-1; d_gene: NA; abundance: NA; j_gene: TRBJ2-7
CDR3aa: CASSSFTGYEQYF; CDR3nt: TGCGCCAGCAGTTCCTTCACCGGGTACGAGCAGTACTTC; v_gene: TRBV5-1; d_gene: NA; abundance: NA; j_gene: TRBJ2-7
CDR3aa: CASTPGQGLYEQYF; CDR3nt: TGTGCCAGCACCCCCGGACAGGGGCTCTACGAGCAGTACTTC; v_gene: TRBV9; d_gene: TRBD1; abundance: NA; j_gene: TRBJ2-7
CDR3aa: CSVTRPGLPNEKLFF; CDR3nt: TGCAGCGTCACACGTCCTGGTCTCCCTAATGAAAAACTGTTTTTT; v_gene: TRBV29-1; d_gene: NA; abundance: NA; j_gene: TRBJ1-4
CDR3aa: CASSTREVTYPYVGQYF; CDR3nt: TGTGCCAGTAGTACCAGGGAGGTGACTTACCCCTACGTGGGGCAGTACTTC; v_gene: TRBV19; d_gene: NA; abundance: NA; j_gene: TRBJ2-7
CDR3aa: CASSPAQNFYGYTF; CDR3nt: TGTGCCAGTAGTCCTGCACAGAATTTCTATGGCTACACCTTC; v_gene: TRBV19; d_gene: NA; abundance: NA; j_gene: TRBJ1-2
CDR3aa: CASSLAGSPYEQYF; CDR3nt: TGTGCCAGCAGCTTAGCGGGGAGCCCCTACGAGCAGTACTTC; v_gene: TRBV5-6; d_gene: TRBD2; abundance: NA; j_gene: TRBJ2-7
CDR3aa: CASSLKPGLAGNNYNEQFF; CDR3nt: TGTGCCAGCAGCTTAAAACCGGGACTAGCGGGAAACAACTACAATGAGCAGTTCTTC; v_gene: TRBV11-2; d_gene: TRBD2; abundance: NA; j_gene: TRBJ2-1
CDR3aa: CASSFRGYEQYF; CDR3nt: TGTGCCAGTAGTTTCCGGGGCTACGAGCAGTACTTC; v_gene: TRBV19; d_gene: NA; abundance: NA; j_gene: TRBJ2-7